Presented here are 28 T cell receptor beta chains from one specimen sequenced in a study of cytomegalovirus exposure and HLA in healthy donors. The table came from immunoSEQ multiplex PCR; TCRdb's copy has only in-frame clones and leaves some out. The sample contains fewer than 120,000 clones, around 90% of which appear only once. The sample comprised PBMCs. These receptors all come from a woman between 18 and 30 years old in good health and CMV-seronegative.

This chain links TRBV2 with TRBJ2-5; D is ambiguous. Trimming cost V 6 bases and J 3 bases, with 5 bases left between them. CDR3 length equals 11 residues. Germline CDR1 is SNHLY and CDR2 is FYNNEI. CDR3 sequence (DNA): TGTGCCAGCAGCGCGAAAGAGACCCAGTACTTC. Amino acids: CASSAKETQYF.

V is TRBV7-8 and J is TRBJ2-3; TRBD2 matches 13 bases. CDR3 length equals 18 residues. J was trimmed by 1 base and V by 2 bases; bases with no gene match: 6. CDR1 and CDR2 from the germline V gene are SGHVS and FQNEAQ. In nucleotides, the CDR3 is TGTGCCAGCAGCTTAAGGGGACTAGCGGGGACTCGCACAGATACGCAGTATTTT. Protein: CASSLRGLAGTRTDTQYF.

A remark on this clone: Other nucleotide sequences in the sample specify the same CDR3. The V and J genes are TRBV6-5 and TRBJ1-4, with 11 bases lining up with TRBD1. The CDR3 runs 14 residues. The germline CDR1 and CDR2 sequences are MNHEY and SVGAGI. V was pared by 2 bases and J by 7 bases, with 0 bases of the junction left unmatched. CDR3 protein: CASSYGTGGEKLFF. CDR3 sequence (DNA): TGTGCCAGCAGTTACGGGACAGGGGGTGAAAAACTGTTTTTT.

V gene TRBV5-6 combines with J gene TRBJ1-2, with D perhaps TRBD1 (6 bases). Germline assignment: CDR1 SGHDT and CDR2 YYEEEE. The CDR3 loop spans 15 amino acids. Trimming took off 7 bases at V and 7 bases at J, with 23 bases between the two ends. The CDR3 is CASYPVAGGRRGYTF. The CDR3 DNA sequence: TGTGCCAGCTACCCTGTTGCGGGGGGGCGACGTGGCTACACCTTC. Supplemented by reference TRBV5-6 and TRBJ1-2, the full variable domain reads DAGVTQSPTHLIKTRGQQVTLRCSPKSGHDTVSWYQQALGQGPQFIFQYYEEEERQRGNFPDRFSGHQFPNYSSELNVNALLLGDSALYLCASYPVAGGRRGYTFGSGTRLTVV.

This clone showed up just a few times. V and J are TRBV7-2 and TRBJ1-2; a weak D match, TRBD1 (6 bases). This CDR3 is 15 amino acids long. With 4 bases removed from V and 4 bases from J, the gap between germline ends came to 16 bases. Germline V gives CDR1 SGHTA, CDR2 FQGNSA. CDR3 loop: CASSSIVQGAYGYTF. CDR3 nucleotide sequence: TGTGCCAGCAGCTCAATTGTACAGGGTGCCTATGGCTACACCTTC.

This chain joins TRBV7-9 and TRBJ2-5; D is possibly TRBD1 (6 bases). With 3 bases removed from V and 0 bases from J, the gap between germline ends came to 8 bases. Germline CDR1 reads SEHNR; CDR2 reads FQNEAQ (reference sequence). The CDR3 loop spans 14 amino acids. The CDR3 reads CASSFRTDQETQYF. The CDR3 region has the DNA TGTGCCAGCAGCTTTAGGACAGACCAAGAGACCCAGTACTTC.

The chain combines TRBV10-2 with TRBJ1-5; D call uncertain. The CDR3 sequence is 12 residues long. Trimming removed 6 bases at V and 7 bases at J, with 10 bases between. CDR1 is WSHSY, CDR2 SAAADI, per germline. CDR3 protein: CASSPLGQPQHF. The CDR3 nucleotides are TGCGCCAGCAGCCCACTCGGGCAGCCCCAGCATTTT.

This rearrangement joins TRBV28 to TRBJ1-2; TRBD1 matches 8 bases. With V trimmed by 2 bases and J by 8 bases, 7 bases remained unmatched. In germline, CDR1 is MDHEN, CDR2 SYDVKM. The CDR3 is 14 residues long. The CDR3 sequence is CASSLGTGGLGYTF. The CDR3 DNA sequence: TGTGCCAGCAGTTTAGGAACAGGGGGGCTGGGCTACACCTTC.

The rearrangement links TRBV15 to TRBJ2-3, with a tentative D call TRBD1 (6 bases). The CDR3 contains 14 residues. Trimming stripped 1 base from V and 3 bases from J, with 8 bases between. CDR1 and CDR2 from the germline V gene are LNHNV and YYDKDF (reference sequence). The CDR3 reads CATSRVQGTDTQYF. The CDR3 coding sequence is TGTGCCACCAGCAGAGTCCAGGGGACAGATACGCAGTATTTT.

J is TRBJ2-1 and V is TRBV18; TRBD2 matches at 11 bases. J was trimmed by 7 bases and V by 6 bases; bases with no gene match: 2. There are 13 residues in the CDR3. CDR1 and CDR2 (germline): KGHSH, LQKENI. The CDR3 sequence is CASSLAGGNEQFF. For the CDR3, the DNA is TGTGCCAGCTCCCTAGCGGGAGGAAATGAGCAGTTCTTC.

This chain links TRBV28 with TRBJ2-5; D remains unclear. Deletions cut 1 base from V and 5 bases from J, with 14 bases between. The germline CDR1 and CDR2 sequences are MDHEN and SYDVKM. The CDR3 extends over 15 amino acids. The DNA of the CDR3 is TGTGCCAGCAGTTTATTGGTACACCCCGGGGAGACCCAGTACTTC. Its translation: CASSLLVHPGETQYF.

CDR3 sequence: CASSLQGQAPYEQYF. CDR3 nucleotide sequence: TGTGCCAGCAGCTTACAGGGACAGGCCCCCTACGAGCAGTACTTC. The chain has TRBV11-3 and TRBJ2-7; 8 positions agree with TRBD1. This CDR3 contains 15 residues. V trimming: 2 bases; J trimming: 2 bases; junction bases outside the gene matches: 5. Germline lookup yields CDR1 SGHNT and CDR2 YENEEA.

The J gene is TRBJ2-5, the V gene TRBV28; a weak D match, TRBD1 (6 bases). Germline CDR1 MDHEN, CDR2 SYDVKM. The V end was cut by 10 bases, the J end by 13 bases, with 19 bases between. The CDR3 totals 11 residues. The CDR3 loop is CATIFRGTSYF. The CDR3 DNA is TGTGCCACCATTTTTAGAGGGACATCGTACTTC.

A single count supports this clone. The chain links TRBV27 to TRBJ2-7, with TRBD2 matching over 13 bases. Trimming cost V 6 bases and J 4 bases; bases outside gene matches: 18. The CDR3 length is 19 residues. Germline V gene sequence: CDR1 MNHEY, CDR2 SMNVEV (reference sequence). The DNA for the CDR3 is TGTGCCAGCAGCCCATACACCCCGGGACTAGCGGGAAGCTATTACGAGCAGTACTTC. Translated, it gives CASSPYTPGLAGSYYEQYF.

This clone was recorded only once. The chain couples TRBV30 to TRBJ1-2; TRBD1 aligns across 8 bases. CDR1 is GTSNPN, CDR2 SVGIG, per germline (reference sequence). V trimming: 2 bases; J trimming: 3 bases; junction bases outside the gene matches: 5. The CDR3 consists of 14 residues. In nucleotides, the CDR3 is TGTGCCTGGAGTACCGGACAGGGCGACTATGGCTACACCTTC. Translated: CAWSTGQGDYGYTF.

DNA of the CDR3: TGTGCCAGCAGCTCCCGGGACAGGGGGCTAGACGAGCAGTACTTC. Translation gives CASSSRDRGLDEQYF. The chain recombines TRBV4-2 with TRBJ2-7; the match to TRBD1 covers 12 bases. Germline loops: CDR1 LGHNA, CDR2 YNFKEQ. The J segment lost 5 bases and the V segment lost 5 bases, leaving 7 bases of the junction unmatched. The CDR3 has 15 amino acids.

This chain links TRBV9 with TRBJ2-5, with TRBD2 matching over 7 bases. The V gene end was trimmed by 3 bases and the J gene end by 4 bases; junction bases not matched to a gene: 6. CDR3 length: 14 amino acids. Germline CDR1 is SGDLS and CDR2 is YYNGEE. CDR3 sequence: CASSAPGRGETQYF. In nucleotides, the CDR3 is TGTGCCAGCAGCGCCCCAGGGAGGGGAGAGACCCAGTACTTC.

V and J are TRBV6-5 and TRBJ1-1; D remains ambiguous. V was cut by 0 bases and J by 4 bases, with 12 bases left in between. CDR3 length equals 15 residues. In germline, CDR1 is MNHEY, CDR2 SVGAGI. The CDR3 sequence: CASSYSMGGVTEAFF. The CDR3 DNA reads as TGTGCCAGCAGTTACTCAATGGGCGGGGTCACTGAAGCTTTCTTT.

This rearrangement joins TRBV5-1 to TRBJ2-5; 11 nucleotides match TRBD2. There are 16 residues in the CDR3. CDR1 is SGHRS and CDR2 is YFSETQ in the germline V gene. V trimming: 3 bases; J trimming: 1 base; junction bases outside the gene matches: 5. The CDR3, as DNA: TGCGCCAGCAGCTCCCCGACTAGCGGGGTCCAAGAGACCCAGTACTTC. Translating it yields CASSSPTSGVQETQYF.

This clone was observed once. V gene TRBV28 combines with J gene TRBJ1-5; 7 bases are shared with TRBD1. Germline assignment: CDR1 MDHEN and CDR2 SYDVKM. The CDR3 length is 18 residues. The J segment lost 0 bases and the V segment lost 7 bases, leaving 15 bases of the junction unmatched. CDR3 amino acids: CASTMDRWGDYSNQPQHF. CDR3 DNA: TGTGCCAGCACCATGGACAGGTGGGGCGACTATAGCAATCAGCCCCAGCATTTT.

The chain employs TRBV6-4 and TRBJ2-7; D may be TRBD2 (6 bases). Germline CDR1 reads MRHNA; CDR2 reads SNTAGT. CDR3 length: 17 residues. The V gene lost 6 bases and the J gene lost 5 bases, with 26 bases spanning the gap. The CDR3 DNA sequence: TGTGCCAGCAGGGGACTGATGCTCTCGGGGAATTTTGACGAGCAGTACTTC. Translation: CASRGLMLSGNFDEQYF.

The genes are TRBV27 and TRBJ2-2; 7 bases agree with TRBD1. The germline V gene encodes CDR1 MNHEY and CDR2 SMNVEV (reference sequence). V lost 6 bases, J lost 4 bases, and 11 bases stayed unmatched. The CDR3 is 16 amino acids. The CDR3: CASRSSPRTGTGELFF. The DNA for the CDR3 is TGTGCCAGCAGAAGCTCTCCCCGGACAGGCACCGGGGAGCTGTTTTTT.

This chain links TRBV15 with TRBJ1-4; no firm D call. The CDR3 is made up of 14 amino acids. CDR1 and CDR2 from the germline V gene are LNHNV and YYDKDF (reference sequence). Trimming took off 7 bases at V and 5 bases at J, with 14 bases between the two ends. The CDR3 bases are TGTGCCACCAAATACGGGGATGGAAATGAAAAACTGTTTTTT. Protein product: CATKYGDGNEKLFF.

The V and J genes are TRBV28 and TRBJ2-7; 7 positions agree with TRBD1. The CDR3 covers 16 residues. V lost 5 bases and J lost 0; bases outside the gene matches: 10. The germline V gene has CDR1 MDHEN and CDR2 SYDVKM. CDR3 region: CASSRGGQGVSYEQYF. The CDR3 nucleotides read TGTGCCAGCAGTCGGGGCGGGCAGGGGGTCTCCTACGAGCAGTACTTC.

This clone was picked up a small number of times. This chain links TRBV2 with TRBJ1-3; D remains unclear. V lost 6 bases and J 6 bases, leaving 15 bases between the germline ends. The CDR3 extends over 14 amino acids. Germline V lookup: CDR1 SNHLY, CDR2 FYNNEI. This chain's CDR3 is CASRLREGENTIYF. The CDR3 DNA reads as TGTGCCAGCAGGCTTAGAGAGGGTGAAAACACCATATATTTT.

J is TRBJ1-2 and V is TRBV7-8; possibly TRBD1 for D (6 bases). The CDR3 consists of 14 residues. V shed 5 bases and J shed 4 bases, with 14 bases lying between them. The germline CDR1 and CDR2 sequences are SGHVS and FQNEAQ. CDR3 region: CASSNRDITYGYTF. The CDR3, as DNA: TGTGCCAGCAGCAACCGGGACATCACCTATGGCTACACCTTC.

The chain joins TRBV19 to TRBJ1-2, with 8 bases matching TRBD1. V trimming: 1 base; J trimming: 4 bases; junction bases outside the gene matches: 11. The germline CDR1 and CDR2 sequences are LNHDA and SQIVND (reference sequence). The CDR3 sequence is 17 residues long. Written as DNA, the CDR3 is TGTGCCAGTAGTATAGGCCTGGGACAGGCCTTACCCTATGGCTACACCTTC. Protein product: CASSIGLGQALPYGYTF.

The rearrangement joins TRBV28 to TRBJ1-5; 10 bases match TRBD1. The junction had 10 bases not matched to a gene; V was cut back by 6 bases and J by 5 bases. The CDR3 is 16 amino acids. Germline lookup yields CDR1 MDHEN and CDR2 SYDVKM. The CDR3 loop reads CASSQGAGTGDQPQHF. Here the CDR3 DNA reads TGTGCCAGCAGCCAAGGGGCGGGGACAGGGGATCAGCCCCAGCATTTT.